This entry describes one T cell receptor beta chain. Participant ages covered about 18 to 95 years across around 25 US areas. These data are taken from a study of blood T cell repertoires in COVID-19. Looking at the study overall: T cells, B-cell-depleted T cells, or PBMCs supplied cDNA or gDNA.

Germline CDR1 and CDR2: SGHTA and FQGNSA. The CDR3 covers 13 residues. V shed 5 bases and J shed 5 bases, with 9 bases lying between them. Per the original data handling: Quantification of nucleated cells was approximated via reference gene primer amplification. The method was immunoSEQ multiplex PCR; TCRdb's version includes in-frame clones alone and lacks a portion of them. V, J and clone size derive from that table, while D and trimming were established from the DNA sequence. The sample lists a few hundred thousand clones, about 92% occurring once. The clonotype originates from a woman younger than 45 who had recovered from COVID-19. The chain carries TRBV7-2 and TRBJ2-2; D is possibly TRBD2 (6 bases). Sequenced input: PBMCs or T cells enriched from blood (not recorded which). The CDR3 DNA follows: TGTGCCAGCAGCGTCGGGGGTACCGGGGAGCTGTTTTTT. This translates into CASSVGGTGELFF.